This is a list of T cell receptor beta chains from one sample in a study of blood T cell repertoires in COVID-19. The protocol was immunoSEQ multiplex PCR, while the TCRdb copy is restricted to in-frame clones and leaves out a portion. The sample contains some 500,000 clones, approximately 87% of which appear only once. Sequenced material: PBMCs or T cells enriched from blood (not recorded which). These receptors were collected from a woman aged 40 to 50 who had recovered from COVID-19. The CDR3 runs from the conserved cysteine through the conserved F or W. The order of the fields is CDR3 protein, CDR3 DNA, V gene, J gene, CDR3 length, D gene, clone size. The D gene is left open where the match is weak. Only some rows state a clone size, as once, few, many or a class for expanded clones.

CDR3aa: CSVVGRAYTEAFF
CDR3nt: TGCAGCGTTGTGGGCAGGGCTTACACTGAAGCTTTCTTT
v_gene: TRBV29-1
j_gene: TRBJ1-1
len: 13
d_gene: NA
abundance: NA

CDR3aa: CASSSGLAVSYEQYF
CDR3nt: TGTGCCAGCTCAAGTGGACTAGCGGTCTCCTACGAGCAGTACTTC
v_gene: TRBV18
j_gene: TRBJ2-7
len: 15
d_gene: TRBD2
abundance: once

CDR3aa: CASSLEMGAVTEMNTEAFF
CDR3nt: TGTGCCAGCAGCTTAGAGATGGGGGCGGTCACGGAGATGAACACTGAAGCTTTCTTT
v_gene: TRBV7-9
j_gene: TRBJ1-1
len: 19
d_gene: NA
abundance: NA

CDR3aa: CAWSVLHRGDYGYTF
CDR3nt: TGTGCCTGGAGTGTACTTCACAGGGGGGACTATGGCTACACCTTC
v_gene: TRBV30
j_gene: TRBJ1-2
len: 15
d_gene: TRBD1
abundance: NA

CDR3aa: CSVKEEEKLFF
CDR3nt: TGCAGCGTTAAAGAGGAGGAAAAACTGTTTTTT
v_gene: TRBV29-1
j_gene: TRBJ1-4
len: 11
d_gene: NA
abundance: NA

CDR3aa: CASTISRNQPQHF
CDR3nt: TGTGCCAGCACTATCTCTCGCAATCAGCCCCAGCATTTT
v_gene: TRBV2
j_gene: TRBJ1-5
len: 13
d_gene: NA
abundance: NA

CDR3aa: CSVDLTSGSRNEQFF
CDR3nt: TGCAGCGTTGACCTAACTAGCGGGAGTAGGAATGAGCAGTTCTTC
v_gene: TRBV29-1
j_gene: TRBJ2-1
len: 15
d_gene: TRBD2
abundance: NA

CDR3aa: CASSLSRRAYEQYF
CDR3nt: TGTGCCAGCAGTTTATCGAGGAGGGCCTACGAGCAGTACTTC
v_gene: TRBV27
j_gene: TRBJ2-7
len: 14
d_gene: NA
abundance: NA

CDR3aa: CASSLPQTLGYGYTF
CDR3nt: TGTGCCAGCAGTCTCCCACAGACCCTTGGCTATGGCTACACCTTC
v_gene: TRBV6-5
j_gene: TRBJ1-2
len: 15
d_gene: NA
abundance: once

CDR3aa: CASSLASGADNEQFF
CDR3nt: TGTGCCAGCAGCTTAGCTAGTGGAGCCGACAATGAGCAGTTCTTC
v_gene: TRBV7-9
j_gene: TRBJ2-1
len: 15
d_gene: NA
abundance: NA

CDR3aa: CASSGLGGVWTEAFF
CDR3nt: TGTGCCAGTAGCGGACTAGGGGGAGTGTGGACTGAAGCTTTCTTT
v_gene: TRBV19
j_gene: TRBJ1-1
len: 15
d_gene: NA
abundance: NA

CDR3aa: CSVLVLDRGLNYGYTF
CDR3nt: TGCAGCGTTCTAGTCCTCGACAGGGGGCTCAACTATGGCTACACCTTC
v_gene: TRBV29-1
j_gene: TRBJ1-2
len: 16
d_gene: TRBD1
abundance: NA

CDR3aa: CAWSPDRVTEAFF
CDR3nt: TGTGCCTGGAGCCCTGACAGGGTTACTGAAGCTTTCTTT
v_gene: TRBV30
j_gene: TRBJ1-1
len: 13
d_gene: TRBD1
abundance: NA

CDR3aa: CASSPRTLAGGPVEQYF
CDR3nt: TGTGCCAGCTCACCCCGAACGCTAGCGGGAGGGCCGGTAGAGCAGTACTTC
v_gene: TRBV18
j_gene: TRBJ2-7
len: 17
d_gene: TRBD2
abundance: NA

CDR3aa: CASSLKTGAPEAFF
CDR3nt: TGCGCCAGCAGCCTTAAGACAGGGGCGCCTGAAGCTTTCTTT
v_gene: TRBV5-1
j_gene: TRBJ1-1
len: 14
d_gene: TRBD1
abundance: NA

CDR3aa: CASAPAPGTGELFF
CDR3nt: TGTGCCTCCGCCCCCGCCCCGGGCACCGGGGAGCTGTTTTTT
v_gene: TRBV6-4
j_gene: TRBJ2-2
len: 14
d_gene: NA
abundance: few

CDR3aa: CASSPPNSIFHEQYF
CDR3nt: TGTGCCAGCAGCCCGCCTAACTCTATTTTCCACGAGCAGTACTTC
v_gene: TRBV5-4
j_gene: TRBJ2-7
len: 15
d_gene: NA
abundance: NA

CDR3aa: CATSKGQPGLVPEQYF
CDR3nt: TGTGCCACCAGCAAGGGGCAGCCGGGACTAGTTCCCGAGCAGTACTTC
v_gene: TRBV15
j_gene: TRBJ2-7
len: 16
d_gene: TRBD2
abundance: NA

CDR3aa: CASSLVRASGNTIYF
CDR3nt: TGTGCCAGCAGCTTAGTCAGGGCCTCTGGAAACACCATATATTTT
v_gene: TRBV7-9
j_gene: TRBJ1-3
len: 15
d_gene: NA
abundance: NA

CDR3aa: CASSPQARENTEAFF
CDR3nt: TGTGCCAGCTCACCACAGGCGCGGGAGAACACTGAAGCTTTCTTT
v_gene: TRBV18
j_gene: TRBJ1-1
len: 15
d_gene: NA
abundance: NA

CDR3aa: CASRGTGNTEAFF
CDR3nt: TGCGCCAGCAGGGGGACAGGAAACACTGAAGCTTTCTTT
v_gene: TRBV10-2
j_gene: TRBJ1-1
len: 13
d_gene: TRBD1
abundance: NA

CDR3aa: CASSLGTGEIGEKLFF
CDR3nt: TGCGCCAGCAGCTTGGGGACAGGGGAGATAGGTGAAAAACTGTTTTTT
v_gene: TRBV5-1
j_gene: TRBJ1-4
len: 16
d_gene: TRBD1
abundance: NA

CDR3aa: CASSLSRGYLAKNIQYF
CDR3nt: TGTGCCAGCAGCTTAAGTCGAGGCTATCTAGCCAAAAACATTCAGTACTTC
v_gene: TRBV7-2
j_gene: TRBJ2-4
len: 17
d_gene: NA
abundance: NA

CDR3aa: CASQGLWETQYF
CDR3nt: TGTGCCAGTCAGGGGCTGTGGGAGACCCAGTACTTC
v_gene: TRBV2
j_gene: TRBJ2-5
len: 12
d_gene: NA
abundance: NA

CDR3aa: CAWSVGGSRGYGYTF
CDR3nt: TGTGCCTGGAGTGTCGGGGGGTCCCGAGGATATGGCTACACCTTC
v_gene: TRBV30
j_gene: TRBJ1-2
len: 15
d_gene: NA
abundance: NA

CDR3aa: CASSYSTRGTLLDTEAFF
CDR3nt: TGTGCCAGCAGTTACTCGACCAGGGGAACACTTTTGGACACTGAAGCTTTCTTT
v_gene: TRBV6-2/TRBV6-3
j_gene: TRBJ1-1
len: 18
d_gene: NA
abundance: NA

CDR3aa: CASSQDLSGNTIYF
CDR3nt: TGCGCCAGCAGCCAAGACTTGTCTGGAAACACCATATATTTT
v_gene: TRBV4-1
j_gene: TRBJ1-3
len: 14
d_gene: NA
abundance: NA

CDR3aa: CASSQVSANGELFF
CDR3nt: TGTGCCAGCAGCCAAGTCTCAGCGAACGGGGAGCTGTTTTTT
v_gene: TRBV3-1/TRBV3-2
j_gene: TRBJ2-2
len: 14
d_gene: NA
abundance: NA

CDR3aa: CASSLAQSGQETQYF
CDR3nt: TGTGCCAGCAGCTTAGCCCAGTCGGGGCAAGAGACCCAGTACTTC
v_gene: TRBV5-4
j_gene: TRBJ2-5
len: 15
d_gene: NA
abundance: NA

CDR3aa: CASSLLAGHYEQYF
CDR3nt: TGTGCCAGCAGCCTATTAGCGGGGCACTACGAGCAGTACTTC
v_gene: TRBV5-5
j_gene: TRBJ2-7
len: 14
d_gene: TRBD2
abundance: once

CDR3aa: CASSYSGQGYEQYF
CDR3nt: TGTGCCAGCAGTTACTCGGGACAGGGGTACGAGCAGTACTTC
v_gene: TRBV6-5
j_gene: TRBJ2-7
len: 14
d_gene: TRBD1
abundance: NA

CDR3aa: CSVERRDTALYYGYTF
CDR3nt: TGCAGCGTTGAAAGACGCGATACAGCTCTTTACTATGGCTACACCTTC
v_gene: TRBV29-1
j_gene: TRBJ1-2
len: 16
d_gene: NA
abundance: NA

CDR3aa: CASMRQAQNTEAFF
CDR3nt: TGTGCCAGCATGCGACAGGCCCAGAACACTGAAGCTTTCTTT
v_gene: TRBV2
j_gene: TRBJ1-1
len: 14
d_gene: NA
abundance: NA

CDR3aa: CAINQAGGDTEAFF
CDR3nt: TGTGCCATCAATCAGGCGGGGGGGGACACTGAAGCTTTCTTT
v_gene: TRBV10-3
j_gene: TRBJ1-1
len: 14
d_gene: NA
abundance: NA

CDR3aa: CASRRQVTEAFF
CDR3nt: TGTGCCAGCAGAAGACAGGTAACTGAAGCTTTCTTT
v_gene: TRBV2
j_gene: TRBJ1-1
len: 12
d_gene: NA
abundance: NA

CDR3aa: CASSPSVNQPQHF
CDR3nt: TGTGCCAGCAGCCCGTCCGTCAATCAGCCCCAGCATTTT
v_gene: TRBV3-1/TRBV3-2
j_gene: TRBJ1-5
len: 13
d_gene: NA
abundance: few

CDR3aa: CASSQVFTITDTQYF
CDR3nt: TGTGCCAGCAGCCAAGTATTTACTATCACAGATACGCAGTATTTT
v_gene: TRBV3-1/TRBV3-2
j_gene: TRBJ2-3
len: 15
d_gene: NA
abundance: NA

CDR3aa: CASSLDGGEQYF
CDR3nt: TGTGCCAGCAGCTTAGACGGGGGAGAGCAGTACTTC
v_gene: TRBV11-2
j_gene: TRBJ2-7
len: 12
d_gene: NA
abundance: NA

CDR3aa: CASSLPLAGGRNEQFF
CDR3nt: TGTGCCAGCAGCTTGCCTCTAGCGGGGGGTCGGAATGAGCAGTTCTTC
v_gene: TRBV5-4
j_gene: TRBJ2-1
len: 16
d_gene: TRBD2
abundance: NA

CDR3aa: CASSFRGNEQFF
CDR3nt: TGTGCCAGCAGTTTTAGGGGGAATGAGCAGTTCTTC
v_gene: TRBV27
j_gene: TRBJ2-1
len: 12
d_gene: NA
abundance: NA

CDR3aa: CASSLMDSLGAQYF
CDR3nt: TGCGCCAGCAGCCTCATGGACAGCCTAGGGGCCCAGTACTTC
v_gene: TRBV10-2
j_gene: TRBJ2-5
len: 14
d_gene: NA
abundance: NA

CDR3aa: CASSRQRERYNEQFF
CDR3nt: TGCGCCAGCAGCCGACAGCGGGAGAGATACAATGAGCAGTTCTTC
v_gene: TRBV5-1
j_gene: TRBJ2-1
len: 15
d_gene: TRBD2
abundance: NA